A selection of T cell receptor beta chains follows, all from one sample in a study of blood T cells in healthy people across ages. TCRdb called the 5' RACE reads again in MiXCR, with one record for every CDR3 protein. The sample includes over 1,300,000 distinct CDR3 sequences, 45% to 70% of them seen just once. Source material: blood. Receptor source: a young man in good health. The CDR3 runs from the conserved cysteine through the conserved F or W. D genes are given only for firm matches. Part of the rows lack a size; the others show once, few, many or a class for expanded clones.

J: TRBJ2-7; V: TRBV20-1; D: -; size: -; CDR3: CSAREGTFSFYEQYF; DNA: TGCAGTGCTAGGGAGGGGACCTTCTCCTTCTACGAGCAGTACTTC
J: TRBJ2-1; V: TRBV4-1; D: TRBD2; size: -; CDR3: CASSLGTSGIYNEQFF; DNA: TGCGCCAGCAGCCTAGGGACTAGCGGCATCTACAATGAGCAGTTCTTC
J: TRBJ1-1; V: TRBV6-2/TRBV6-3; D: -; size: -; CDR3: CASSYQLPEGQPNTEAFF; DNA: TGTGCCAGCAGTTACCAACTCCCGGAGGGGCAACCGAACACTGAAGCTTTCTTT
J: TRBJ2-1; V: TRBV4-1; D: TRBD2; size: few; CDR3: CASSHFSGLGDYNEQFF; DNA: TGCGCCAGCAGCCACTTTTCGGGACTAGGCGACTACAATGAGCAGTTCTTC
J: TRBJ2-1; V: TRBV5-1; D: TRBD1; size: few; CDR3: CASSLGTGEINEQFF; DNA: TGCGCCAGCAGTTTAGGGACAGGGGAGATCAATGAGCAGTTCTTC
J: TRBJ1-6; V: TRBV6-2/TRBV6-3; D: -; size: -; CDR3: CASSGGGPSSSPLHF; DNA: TGTGCCAGCAGTGGGGGAGGGCCGTCTTCTTCACCCCTCCACTTT
J: TRBJ2-5; V: TRBV9; D: -; size: few; CDR3: CASSVLGRGVQETQYF; DNA: TGTGCCAGCAGCGTTCTGGGGCGGGGAGTCCAAGAGACCCAGTACTTC
J: TRBJ2-1; V: TRBV15; D: -; size: -; CDR3: CATSRGLGHPDNEQFF; DNA: TGTGCCACCAGCAGAGGGTTGGGACACCCCGACAATGAGCAGTTCTTC
J: TRBJ1-4; V: TRBV12-3/TRBV12-4; D: TRBD1; size: -; CDR3: CASSSGQGENEKLFF; DNA: TGTGCCAGCAGTTCCGGACAGGGCGAGAATGAAAAACTGTTTTTT
J: TRBJ2-7; V: TRBV2; D: TRBD1; size: once; CDR3: CASSDRGPEQYF; DNA: TGTGCCAGCAGCGACAGGGGTCCCGAGCAGTACTTC
J: TRBJ2-3; V: TRBV5-1; D: -; size: -; CDR3: CASSLAPPTDTQYF; DNA: TGCGCCAGCAGCTTGGCGCCTCCCACAGATACGCAGTATTTT
J: TRBJ2-3; V: TRBV10-2; D: -; size: -; CDR3: CASKGSPFTDTQYF; DNA: TGCGCCAGCAAGGGCAGCCCTTTCACAGATACGCAGTATTTT
J: TRBJ2-7; V: TRBV7-9; D: TRBD1; size: once; CDR3: CASSLTGGGQYF; DNA: TGTGCCAGCAGCTTGACAGGGGGGGGGCAGTACTTC
J: TRBJ2-7; V: TRBV10-3; D: TRBD2; size: few; CDR3: CAITDLAGSYEQYF; DNA: TGTGCCATCACTGATCTAGCGGGCTCCTACGAGCAGTACTTC
J: TRBJ2-3; V: TRBV2; D: -; size: -; CDR3: CASSEARVTSDHSTDTQYF; DNA: TGTGCCAGCAGTGAAGCGAGAGTTACCTCAGATCACTCCACAGATACGCAGTATTTT
J: TRBJ2-6; V: TRBV7-9; D: -; size: few; CDR3: CASSAPESSGANVLTF; DNA: TGTGCCAGCAGCGCGCCTGAGTCCTCTGGGGCCAACGTCCTGACTTTC
J: TRBJ1-2; V: TRBV10-3; D: TRBD1; size: -; CDR3: CAISGFGQDGYTF; DNA: TGTGCCATCAGTGGGTTTGGACAGGATGGCTACACCTTC
J: TRBJ1-2; V: TRBV25-1; D: TRBD1; size: -; CDR3: CASQDRGSDYGYTF; DNA: TGTGCCAGCCAGGACAGGGGCTCGGACTATGGCTACACCTTC